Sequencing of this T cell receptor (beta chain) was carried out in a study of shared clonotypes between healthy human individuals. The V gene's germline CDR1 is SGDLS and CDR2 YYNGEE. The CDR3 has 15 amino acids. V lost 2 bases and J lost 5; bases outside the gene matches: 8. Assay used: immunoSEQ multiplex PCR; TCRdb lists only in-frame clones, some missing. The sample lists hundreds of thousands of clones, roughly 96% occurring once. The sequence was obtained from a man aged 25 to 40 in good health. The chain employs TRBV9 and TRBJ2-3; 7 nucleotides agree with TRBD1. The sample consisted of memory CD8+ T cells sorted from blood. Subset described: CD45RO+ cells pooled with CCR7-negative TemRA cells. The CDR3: CASSVEGTAQDTQYF. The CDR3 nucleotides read TGTGCCAGCAGCGTGGAAGGGACAGCCCAAGATACGCAGTATTTT.